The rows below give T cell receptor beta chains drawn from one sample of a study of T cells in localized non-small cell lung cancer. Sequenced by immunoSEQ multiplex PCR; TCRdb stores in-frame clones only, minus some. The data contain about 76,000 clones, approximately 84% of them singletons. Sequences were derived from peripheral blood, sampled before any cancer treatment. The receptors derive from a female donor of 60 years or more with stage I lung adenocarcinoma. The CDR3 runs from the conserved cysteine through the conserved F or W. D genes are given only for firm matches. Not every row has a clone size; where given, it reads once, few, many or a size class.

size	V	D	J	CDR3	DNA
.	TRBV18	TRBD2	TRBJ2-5	CASSPPGGARETQYF	TGTGCCAGCTCACCACCCGGGGGGGCCCGAGAGACCCAGTACTTC
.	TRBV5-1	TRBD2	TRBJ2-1	CASGLPGGAFEQFF	TGCGCCAGCGGCCTACCCGGGGGGGCCTTTGAGCAGTTCTTC
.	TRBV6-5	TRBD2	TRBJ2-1	CASREGGPYNEQFF	TGTGCCAGCAGGGAGGGAGGGCCCTACAATGAGCAGTTCTTC
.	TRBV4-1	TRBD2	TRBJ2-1	CASSQDLAGVRGEQFF	TGCGCCAGCAGCCAAGACCTAGCGGGGGTTCGAGGTGAGCAGTTCTTC
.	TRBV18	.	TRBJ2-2	CASSQGQSNTGELFF	TGTGCCAGCTCCCAGGGACAATCGAACACCGGGGAGCTGTTTTTT
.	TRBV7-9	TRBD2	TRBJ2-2	CASSSPSGGNAPRELFF	TGTGCCAGCAGCTCACCGAGCGGGGGGAACGCACCGCGGGAGCTGTTTTTT
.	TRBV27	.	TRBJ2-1	CASSPQGGGPYNEQFF	TGTGCCAGCAGTCCCCAGGGGGGGGGTCCCTACAATGAGCAGTTCTTC
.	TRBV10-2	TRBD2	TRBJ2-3	CASSGRLAGSTDTQYF	TGCGCCAGCAGTGGGCGACTAGCGGGTAGCACAGATACGCAGTATTTT
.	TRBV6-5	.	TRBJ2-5	CASSYNFGSHQETQYF	TGTGCCAGCAGTTACAATTTTGGCAGCCACCAAGAGACCCAGTACTTC
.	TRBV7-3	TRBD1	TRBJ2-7	CASSPRTGTSSYEQYF	TGTGCCAGCAGCCCGAGGACAGGGACTTCATCCTACGAGCAGTACTTC
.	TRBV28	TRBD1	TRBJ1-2	CASSPRSTGAIALNYGYTF	TGTGCCAGCAGTCCCCGTTCGACAGGGGCTATAGCTCTTAACTATGGCTACACCTTC
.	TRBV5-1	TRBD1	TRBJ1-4	CASSLLGGVEKLFF	TGCGCCAGCAGCCTACTAGGGGGCGTTGAAAAACTGTTTTTT
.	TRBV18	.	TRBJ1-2	CASSPAVDFLGYTF	TGTGCCAGCTCACCGGCAGTCGATTTTCTAGGCTACACCTTC
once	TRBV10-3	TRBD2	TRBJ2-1	CAISEGSGPYNEQFF	TGTGCCATCAGTGAAGGTAGCGGGCCCTACAATGAGCAGTTCTTC
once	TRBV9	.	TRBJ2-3	CASSVGLAGTDTQYF	TGTGCCAGCAGCGTTGGGCTAGCCGGCACAGATACGCAGTATTTT
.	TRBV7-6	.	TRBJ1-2	CASSPETVYRSGYGYTF	TGTGCCAGCAGCCCGGAGACAGTTTACCGTTCGGGCTATGGCTACACCTTC
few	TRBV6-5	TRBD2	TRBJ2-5	CASSYYASGAQETQYF	TGTGCCAGCAGTTACTACGCTAGCGGGGCCCAAGAGACCCAGTACTTC
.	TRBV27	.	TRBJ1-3	CASSPSFRINENTIYF	TGTGCCAGCAGTCCGAGTTTCAGGATTAACGAAAACACCATATATTTT
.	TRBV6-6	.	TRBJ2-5	CASSHGQETQYF	TGTGCCAGCAGTCACGGCCAAGAGACCCAGTACTTC
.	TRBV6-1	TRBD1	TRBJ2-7	CASSRQGSLYEQYF	TGTGCCAGCAGTCGACAGGGTTCTCTTTACGAGCAGTACTTC
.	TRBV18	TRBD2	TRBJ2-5	CASSPTPPLAGVGQETQYF	TGTGCCAGCTCACCGACCCCGCCACTAGCGGGGGTGGGCCAAGAGACCCAGTACTTC
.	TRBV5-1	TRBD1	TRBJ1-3	CASSLGQGASGNTIYF	TGCGCCAGCAGCTTGGGACAGGGAGCCTCTGGAAACACCATATATTTT
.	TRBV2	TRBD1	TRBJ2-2	CARRGQGTGELFF	TGTGCCAGACGAGGACAGGGAACCGGGGAGCTGTTTTTT
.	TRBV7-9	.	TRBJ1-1	CASSLELSGYTEAFF	TGTGCCAGCAGCTTAGAGTTGTCGGGATACACTGAAGCTTTCTTT
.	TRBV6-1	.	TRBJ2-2	CASSELGQFGGELFF	TGTGCCAGCAGTGAATTGGGACAATTTGGGGGGGAGCTGTTTTTT
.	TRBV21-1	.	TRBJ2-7	CASSTKPSYEQYF	TGTGCCAGCAGCACCAAGCCGTCCTACGAGCAGTACTTC
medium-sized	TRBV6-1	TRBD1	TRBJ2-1	CASTGTGFHEQFF	TGTGCCAGCACTGGGACAGGGTTTCATGAGCAGTTCTTC
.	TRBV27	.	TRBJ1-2	CASRPQSAYGYTF	TGTGCCAGCAGGCCTCAATCCGCGTATGGCTACACCTTC
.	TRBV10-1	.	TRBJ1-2	CASSESSANYGYTF	TGCGCCAGCAGTGAGTCGAGTGCTAACTATGGCTACACCTTC
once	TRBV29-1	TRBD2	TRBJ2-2	CSVGTRKAAGELFF	TGCAGCGTCGGGACTAGAAAGGCTGCCGGGGAGCTGTTTTTT
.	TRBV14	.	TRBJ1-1	CASRPVQGGTEAFF	TGTGCCAGCAGACCAGTACAGGGCGGAACTGAAGCTTTCTTT
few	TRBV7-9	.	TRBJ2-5	CASSLAEEGVGTQYF	TGTGCCAGCAGCTTAGCGGAGGAGGGAGTCGGGACCCAGTACTTC
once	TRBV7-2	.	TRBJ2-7	CASSSTSYEQYF	TGTGCCAGCAGCTCCACTTCCTACGAGCAGTACTTC
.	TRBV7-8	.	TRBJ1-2	CASSLDAGVSYGYTF	TGTGCCAGCAGCTTAGATGCAGGGGTGAGCTATGGCTACACCTTC
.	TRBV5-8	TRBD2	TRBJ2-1	CASSLAGVPYNEQFF	TGTGCCAGCAGCCTAGCGGGAGTCCCCTACAATGAGCAGTTCTTC
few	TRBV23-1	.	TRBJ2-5	CASSSPGWGDSNQETQYF	TGCGCCAGCAGTTCCCCTGGTTGGGGGGATTCCAACCAAGAGACCCAGTACTTC
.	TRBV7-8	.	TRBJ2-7	CASSSLRGGDGDSYEQYF	TGTGCCAGCAGCTCATTAAGGGGGGGGGACGGAGACTCCTACGAGCAGTACTTC
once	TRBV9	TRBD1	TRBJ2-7	CASSVFGTGGNEQYF	TGTGCCAGCAGCGTTTTCGGGACAGGGGGCAACGAGCAGTACTTC
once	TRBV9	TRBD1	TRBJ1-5	CASSVGRGPHQPQHF	TGTGCCAGCAGCGTAGGTAGGGGGCCTCATCAGCCCCAGCATTTT
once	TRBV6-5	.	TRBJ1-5	CASSYRNQPQHF	TGTGCCAGCAGTTACAGGAATCAGCCCCAGCATTTT
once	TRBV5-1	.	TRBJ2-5	CASSLAGTGTQETQYF	TGCGCCAGCAGCTTGGCCGGGACCGGGACCCAAGAGACCCAGTACTTC
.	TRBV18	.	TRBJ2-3	CASSQAVTGTDTQYF	TGTGCCAGCTCACAAGCCGTGACAGGCACAGATACGCAGTATTTT
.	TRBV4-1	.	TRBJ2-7	CASSLSKGSHEQYF	TGCGCCAGCAGCCTCTCCAAGGGCTCACACGAGCAGTACTTC
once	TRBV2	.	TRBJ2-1	CASSETETHEQFF	TGTGCCAGCAGTGAAACCGAGACCCATGAGCAGTTCTTC
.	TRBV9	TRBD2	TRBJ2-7	CASSVAELAGRGLEQYF	TGTGCCAGCAGCGTAGCCGAGCTAGCGGGGAGAGGCCTCGAGCAGTACTTC
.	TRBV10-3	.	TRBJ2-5	CAISASDRQETQYF	TGTGCCATCTCGGCTAGCGATCGCCAAGAGACCCAGTACTTC
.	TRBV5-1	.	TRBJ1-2	CASSLGAGATNYGYTF	TGCGCCAGCAGCTTGGGGGCAGGGGCCACTAACTATGGCTACACCTTC
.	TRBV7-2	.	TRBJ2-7	CASSLVAGLGYEQYF	TGTGCCAGCAGCTTAGTCGCAGGGTTGGGGTACGAGCAGTACTTC
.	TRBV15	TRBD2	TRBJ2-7	CATSRVGGGTYEQYF	TGTGCCACCAGCAGAGTTGGCGGGGGGACCTACGAGCAGTACTTC
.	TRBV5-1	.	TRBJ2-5	CASSPTGAKETQYF	TGCGCCAGCAGCCCAACGGGGGCAAAAGAGACCCAGTACTTC
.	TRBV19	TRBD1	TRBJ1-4	CASSSPTGRTTNEKLFF	TGTGCCAGTAGTTCCCCGACAGGGCGCACAACTAATGAAAAACTGTTTTTT
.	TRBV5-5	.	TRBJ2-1	CASSLAPAGARSNEQFF	TGTGCCAGCAGCTTGGCCCCGGCGGGGGCCCGAAGCAATGAGCAGTTCTTC
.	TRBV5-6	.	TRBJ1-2	CASSLPQGSNYGYTF	TGTGCCAGCAGCTTGCCCCAGGGAAGTAACTATGGCTACACCTTC